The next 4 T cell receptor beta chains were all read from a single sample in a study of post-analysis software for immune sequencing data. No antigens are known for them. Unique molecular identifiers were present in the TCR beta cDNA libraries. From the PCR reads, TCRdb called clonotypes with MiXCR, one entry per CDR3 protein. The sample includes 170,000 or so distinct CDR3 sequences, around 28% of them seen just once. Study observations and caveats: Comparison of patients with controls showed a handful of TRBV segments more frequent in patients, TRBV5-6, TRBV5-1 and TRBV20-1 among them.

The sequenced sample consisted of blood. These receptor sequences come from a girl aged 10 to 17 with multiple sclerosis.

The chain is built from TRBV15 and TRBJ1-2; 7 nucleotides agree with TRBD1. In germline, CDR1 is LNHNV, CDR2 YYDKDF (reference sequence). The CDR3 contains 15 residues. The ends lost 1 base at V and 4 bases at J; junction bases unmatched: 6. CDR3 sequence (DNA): TGTGCCACCAGCAGAGGTATCAGGGGGACCTATGGCTACACCTTC. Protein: CATSRGIRGTYGYTF.

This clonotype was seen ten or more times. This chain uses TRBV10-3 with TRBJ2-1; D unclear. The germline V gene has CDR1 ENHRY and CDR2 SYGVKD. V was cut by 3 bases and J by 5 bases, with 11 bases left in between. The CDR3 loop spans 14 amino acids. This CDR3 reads CAISEPLDHNEQFF. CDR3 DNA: TGTGCCATCAGTGAACCTTTGGACCACAATGAGCAGTTCTTC.

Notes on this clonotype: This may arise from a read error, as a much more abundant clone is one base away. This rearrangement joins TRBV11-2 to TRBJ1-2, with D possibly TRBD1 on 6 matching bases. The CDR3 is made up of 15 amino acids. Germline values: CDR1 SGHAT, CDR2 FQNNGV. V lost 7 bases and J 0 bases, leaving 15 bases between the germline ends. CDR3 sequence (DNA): TGTGCCAGCAAACAACGGGGGGCAGCTAACTATGGCTACACCTTC. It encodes CASKQRGAANYGYTF.

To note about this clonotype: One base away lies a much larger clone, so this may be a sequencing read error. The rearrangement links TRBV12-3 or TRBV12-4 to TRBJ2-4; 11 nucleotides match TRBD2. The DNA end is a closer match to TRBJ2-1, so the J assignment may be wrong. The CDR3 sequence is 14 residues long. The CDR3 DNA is TGTGCCAGCAGCTCAGGACTAGCGGGTTTCGTGCAGTTCTTC. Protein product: CASSSGLAGFVQFF.